This is a list of T cell receptor beta chains from one sample in a study of Ad26.COV2.S vaccination and SARS-CoV-2 variants. Generated by immunoSEQ multiplex PCR, the TCRdb table keeps only in-frame clones and is missing some. The table has hundreds of thousands of clones, about four fifths seen once. The sequenced sample was peripheral blood, obtained in a trial of Ad26.COV2.S vaccine versus placebo. The receptors come from a person aged 18-65 years who received the Ad26.COV2.S COVID-19 vaccine or a placebo. The CDR3 runs from the conserved cysteine through the conserved F or W. The D gene is left open where the match is weak. Clone size is shown for a subset of rows, as once, few, many or a class of expanded clone.

D,size,length,J,V,CDR3,DNA
-,-,18,TRBJ2-3,TRBV5-4,CASSLGPDSQRTPDTQYF,TGTGCCAGCAGCTTAGGCCCGGACTCCCAACGAACCCCGGATACGCAGTATTTT
-,-,15,TRBJ2-1,TRBV9,CASSQPGTFYNEQFF,TGTGCCAGCAGCCAACCCGGGACCTTCTACAATGAGCAGTTCTTC
TRBD1,-,17,TRBJ1-6,TRBV4-1,CASSRFPIGQDNSPLHF,TGCGCCAGCAGCCGATTCCCGATAGGACAGGATAATTCACCCCTCCACTTT
TRBD2,-,15,TRBJ2-2,TRBV9,CASSPGLAGGGELFF,TGTGCCAGCAGCCCAGGACTAGCGGGAGGCGGGGAGCTGTTTTTT
TRBD2,-,19,TRBJ2-1,TRBV9,CASSERGLRSGSPYNEQFF,TGTGCCAGCAGCGAGAGAGGGCTTCGCAGCGGGAGTCCCTACAATGAGCAGTTCTTC
TRBD1,-,15,TRBJ1-1,TRBV5-1,CASSLGYRGNTEAFF,TGCGCCAGCAGCTTGGGATACAGGGGGAACACTGAAGCTTTCTTT
-,-,13,TRBJ1-2,TRBV6-2/TRBV6-3,CASSYSDIHGYTF,TGTGCCAGCAGTTACTCGGACATCCATGGCTACACCTTC
-,-,15,TRBJ2-5,TRBV6-1,CASSEEVGGRETQYF,TGTGCCAGCAGTGAAGAGGTGGGAGGCCGAGAGACCCAGTACTTC
-,-,13,TRBJ2-7,TRBV11-2,CASSLDRVHEQYF,TGTGCCAGCAGCTTAGATAGGGTTCACGAGCAGTACTTC
-,-,11,TRBJ1-1,TRBV12-5,CASDSGLEAFF,TGTGCTAGTGATTCAGGTTTAGAAGCTTTCTTT
-,-,14,TRBJ1-4,TRBV15,CATSLSPEDEKLFF,TGTGCCACCAGCCTTTCTCCCGAGGATGAAAAACTGTTTTTT
-,-,16,TRBJ1-4,TRBV7-6,CASSLGTPSTNEKLFF,TGTGCCAGCAGCTTAGGGACGCCTTCAACTAATGAAAAACTGTTTTTT
TRBD2,-,15,TRBJ2-7,TRBV11-3,CASRVGLAGGYEQYF,TGTGCCAGCAGGGTTGGACTAGCGGGAGGATACGAGCAGTACTTC
-,-,15,TRBJ1-1,TRBV4-3,CASSRLMDVNTEAFF,TGCGCCAGCAGCCGATTAATGGACGTGAACACTGAAGCTTTCTTT
-,-,15,TRBJ2-3,TRBV6-5,CASSYSGPGTDTQYF,TGTGCCAGCAGTTACTCGGGCCCTGGTACAGATACGCAGTATTTT
-,-,14,TRBJ1-1,TRBV7-6,CASSLKPHLIEAFF,TGTGCCAGCAGCTTAAAGCCGCACTTAATTGAAGCTTTCTTT
TRBD1,-,15,TRBJ1-2,TRBV6-2/TRBV6-3,CASSSGTGGFYGYTF,TGTGCCAGCAGTTCCGGGACAGGGGGCTTCTATGGCTACACCTTC
TRBD2,-,16,TRBJ2-3,TRBV7-3,CASSHPTSGAVDTQYF,TGTGCCAGCAGCCACCCCACTAGCGGGGCGGTAGATACGCAGTATTTT
TRBD2,-,14,TRBJ2-7,TRBV7-2,CASSLRRESIEQYF,TGTGCCAGCAGCTTAAGGCGGGAGTCCATCGAGCAGTACTTC
-,-,14,TRBJ1-6,TRBV4-1,CASSQRTANSPLHF,TGCGCCAGCAGCCAGCGGACGGCTAATTCACCCCTCCACTTT
-,-,14,TRBJ1-2,TRBV5-6,CASSFRGANYGYTF,TGTGCCAGCAGCTTTCGGGGTGCTAACTATGGCTACACCTTC
-,-,12,TRBJ2-1,TRBV11-3,CASSRAPNEQFF,TGTGCCAGCAGCCGAGCCCCCAATGAGCAGTTCTTC
-,-,13,TRBJ1-2,TRBV12-3/TRBV12-4,CASSLRANYGYTF,TGTGCCAGCAGTTTGCGAGCTAACTATGGCTACACCTTC
TRBD1,-,15,TRBJ2-1,TRBV7-2,CASSYTGTALGRQFF,TGTGCCAGCAGCTACACCGGGACAGCTCTCGGGCGGCAGTTCTTC
-,-,16,TRBJ2-2,TRBV4-2,CASSQDLPGSTGELFF,TGTGCCAGCAGCCAAGACCTCCCAGGGTCCACCGGGGAGCTGTTTTTT
-,-,16,TRBJ1-3,TRBV11-2,CASSSPPGKRGNTIYF,TGTGCCAGCAGCTCCCCTCCGGGGAAAAGGGGAAACACCATATATTTT
TRBD1,-,15,TRBJ1-5,TRBV2,CASRAWTGPNQPQHF,TGTGCCAGCAGAGCTTGGACAGGGCCCAATCAGCCCCAGCATTTT
TRBD2,-,14,TRBJ2-1,TRBV10-1,CASSPGTTLNEQFF,TGCGCCAGCAGTCCCGGGACTACCCTCAATGAGCAGTTCTTC
-,-,13,TRBJ1-3,TRBV4-3,CASSPGSRNTIYF,TGCGCCAGCAGCCCGGGTAGCCGAAACACCATATATTTT
-,-,17,TRBJ2-7,TRBV21-1,CASVRDNQPQVSYEQYF,TGTGCCAGCGTACGGGACAACCAACCCCAAGTCTCCTACGAGCAGTACTTC
-,few,13,TRBJ1-5,TRBV6-6,CASIEGLGQPQHF,TGTGCCAGCATCGAGGGTTTGGGACAGCCCCAGCATTTT
-,-,15,TRBJ2-7,TRBV4-1,CASSQDGRDSREQYF,TGCGCCAGCAGCCAAGATGGGCGGGACTCAAGAGAGCAGTACTTC